The 26 T cell receptor beta chains in this list originate from one sample, sequenced in a study of blood T cell repertoires in COVID-19. The table came from immunoSEQ multiplex PCR; TCRdb's copy has only in-frame clones and leaves some out. The table includes over 55,000 clones, nearly 85% detected once. The sample was peripheral blood. These receptors all come from a human donor in a cohort sampled during active COVID-19.

This clone was observed a single time. J is TRBJ1-6 and V is TRBV30; a weak D match, TRBD1 (5 bases). Germline loops: CDR1 GTSNPN, CDR2 SVGIG (reference sequence). The V end was cut by 5 bases, the J end by 5 bases, with 7 bases between. The CDR3 contains 12 residues. CDR3 amino acids: CAWDSNNSPLHF. As DNA, the CDR3 is TGTGCCTGGGACAGTAATAATTCACCCCTCCACTTT.

J is TRBJ1-5 and V is TRBV4-1; no definite D call. CDR3 length: 17 amino acids. V shed 2 bases and J shed 0 bases, with 14 bases lying between them. Germline-derived CDR1 and CDR2 are MGHRA and YSYEKL. The CDR3 nucleotides are TGCGCCAGCAGCCAACCCGCCGGCGGGTATAGCAATCAGCCCCAGCATTTT. It codes for CASSQPAGGYSNQPQHF.

The chain is built from TRBV11-3 and TRBJ1-1; D ambiguous. The V and J ends lost 5 bases and 5 bases respectively, with 12 bases between them. CDR3 length: 13 amino acids. Per germline, CDR1 SGHNT and CDR2 YENEEA. The CDR3 spells CASSKRGRTEAFF. In DNA, the CDR3 is TGTGCCAGCAGCAAACGGGGTCGGACTGAAGCTTTCTTT.

The gene calls are TRBV29-1 and TRBJ2-5; 10 bases are shared with TRBD1. Germline V gene data show CDR1 as SQVTM and CDR2 as ANQGSEA. The CDR3 length is 14 residues. Losses at the gene ends were 3 bases for V and 2 bases for J; bases not matched to a gene: 3. The DNA of the CDR3 is TGCAGCGTTGAGGGGACAGGGGTACAAGAGACCCAGTACTTC. Protein: CSVEGTGVQETQYF.

This clone was seen just once. The rearrangement joins TRBV7-9 to TRBJ2-2; maybe TRBD2 (5 bases). CDR3 size: 16 residues. Trimming took off 5 bases at V and 1 base at J, with 14 bases between the two ends. The V gene's germline CDR1 is SEHNR and CDR2 FQNEAQ (reference sequence). CDR3 region: CASSPPGGGNTGELFF. DNA for the CDR3: TGTGCCAGCAGCCCTCCCGGTGGAGGGAACACCGGGGAGCTGTTTTTT.

This rearrangement joins TRBV11-2 to TRBJ2-1; 10 nucleotides line up with TRBD1. This CDR3 comprises 16 residues. CDR1 is SGHAT and CDR2 is FQNNGV in the germline V gene. Trimming at V came to 6 bases and at J to 2 bases, leaving 7 bases not matched to a gene. The CDR3 DNA reads TGTGCCAGCAGACCCTCCGGGACAGGGGCCTACAATGAGCAGTTCTTC. This gives the protein CASRPSGTGAYNEQFF.

The chain recombines TRBV11-2 with TRBJ1-2, with a weak D call TRBD1 (6 bases). V was pared by 4 bases and J by 3 bases, with 12 bases between. The CDR3 is 14 residues long. CDR1 is SGHAT and CDR2 is FQNNGV in the germline V gene. The CDR3 spells CASSSGVGDYGYTF. For the CDR3, the DNA is TGTGCCAGCAGCTCAGGGGTTGGAGACTATGGCTACACCTTC.

The chain has TRBV5-5 and TRBJ1-6, with unresolved D. Germline V gene lookup returns CDR1 SGHKS and CDR2 YYEKEE (reference sequence). V lost 6 bases and J 7 bases, leaving 17 bases between the germline ends. The CDR3 has 15 amino acids. Here the CDR3 DNA reads TGTGCCAGCAACCCCGGGGATCTCCGGAATTCACCCCTCCACTTT. Encoded protein: CASNPGDLRNSPLHF. Complete variable domain (other parts from reference TRBV5-5 and TRBJ1-6): DAGVTQSPTHLIKTRGQQVTLRCSPISGHKSVSWYQQVLGQGPQFIFQYYEKEERGRGNFPDRFSARQFPNYSSELNVNALLLGDSALYLCASNPGDLRNSPLHFGNGTRLTVT.

The chain links TRBV7-9 to TRBJ1-1; D remains unclear. CDR1 and CDR2 (germline): SEHNR, FQNEAQ (reference sequence). The length of the CDR3 is 13 residues. Trimming stripped 6 bases from V and 4 bases from J, with 12 bases between. In nucleotides, the CDR3 is TGTGCCAGCAGTCACCCAGGTCCCACTGAAGCTTTCTTT. Amino acids: CASSHPGPTEAFF.

The chain carries TRBV18 and TRBJ1-5; 8 nucleotides align to TRBD1. V shed 6 bases and J 4 bases; nucleotides not matched to a gene: 5. The CDR3 totals 14 residues. CDR1 KGHSH and CDR2 LQKENI come from the germline V gene. The CDR3, as DNA: TGTGCCAGCTCGTCACAGGGGGTAAATCAGCCCCAGCATTTT. Amino acid sequence: CASSSQGVNQPQHF.

The rearrangement links TRBV12-3 or TRBV12-4 to TRBJ2-7; possibly TRBD1 for D (5 bases). The CDR3 consists of 13 residues. V lost 7 bases, J lost 6 bases, and 16 bases lay in between. The CDR3 is CASTRRVEGEQYF. For the CDR3, the DNA is TGTGCCAGCACCCGCAGGGTCGAAGGCGAGCAGTACTTC.

This chain uses TRBV5-1 with TRBJ2-5; 12 nucleotides align to TRBD1. Germline CDR1 reads SGHRS; CDR2 reads YFSETQ. The CDR3 contains 16 residues. After removal of 2 bases from V and 4 bases from J, the junction contained 6 bases not matched to a gene. The CDR3 coding sequence is TGCGCCAGCAGCTTAGGACCGGGACAGGGGGCAGAGACCCAGTACTTC. Protein product: CASSLGPGQGAETQYF.

V and J are TRBV6-2 or TRBV6-3 and TRBJ1-6; 8 nucleotides match TRBD1. Losses at the gene ends were 0 bases for V and 9 bases for J; bases not matched to a gene: 4. Germline CDR1 reads MNHEY; CDR2 reads SVGEGT. The CDR3 has 15 residues. The CDR3, as DNA: TGTGCCAGCAGTTACTCAGGACAGGGAGGTTCACCCCTCCACTTT. Its protein is CASSYSGQGGSPLHF.

The rearrangement links TRBV12-3 or TRBV12-4 to TRBJ1-1; TRBD1 is a possible D gene (6 bases). Trimming cost V 2 bases and J 6 bases, with 10 bases left between them. The CDR3 spans 13 residues. The CDR3 loop is CASSLFRGSEAFF. Here the CDR3 DNA reads TGTGCCAGCAGTTTATTTAGGGGGTCTGAAGCTTTCTTT.

The V gene is TRBV5-4, the J gene TRBJ1-2; D is ambiguous. The CDR3 has 16 amino acids. The V gene's germline CDR1 is SGHNT and CDR2 YYREEE (reference sequence). Between the trimmed V and J ends, which lost 4 bases and 4 bases, there was a span of 20 bases. This CDR3 reads CASSLMAGSGGYGYTF. The CDR3 DNA sequence: TGTGCCAGCAGCCTCATGGCGGGCTCTGGCGGCTATGGCTACACCTTC.

The chain combines TRBV15 with TRBJ2-3; 8 positions match TRBD2. J lost 2 bases, V lost 7 bases, and 8 bases had no gene match. This CDR3 comprises 15 residues. From germline, CDR1 is LNHNV and CDR2 YYDKDF (reference sequence). CDR3 protein: CATTQSGGNTDTQYF. CDR3 bases: TGTGCCACCACACAAAGCGGGGGAAACACAGATACGCAGTATTTT.

The J gene is TRBJ1-4, the V gene TRBV5-4; TRBD1 agrees at 7 bases. CDR3 length: 14 residues. Germline lookup yields CDR1 SGHNT and CDR2 YYREEE (reference sequence). J gave up 7 bases and V 7 bases, and 10 bases lay outside the gene matches. The CDR3 bases are TGTGCCAGCCACCGACAGGGTTCGAGTGAAAAACTGTTTTTT. This encodes CASHRQGSSEKLFF.

In DNA, the CDR3 is TGTGCCAGCAGTGACAGGGCCGATAATGAAAAACTGTTTTTT. It yields the protein CASSDRADNEKLFF. This rearrangement joins TRBV6-1 to TRBJ1-4, with D possibly being TRBD1 (5 bases). V was trimmed by 3 bases and J by 4 bases, leaving 9 bases between them. Looked up from germline, CDR1 is MNHNS and CDR2 is SASEGT. CDR3 length: 14 residues.

This chain uses TRBV19 with TRBJ2-7; TRBD2 matches at 13 bases. This CDR3 is 17 amino acids long. Germline V CDR1 and CDR2: LNHDA, SQIVND (reference sequence). J gave up 0 bases and V 3 bases, and 5 bases lay outside the gene matches. The CDR3 sequence is CASSIRLAGGSSYEQYF. CDR3 coding DNA: TGTGCCAGTAGTATCAGACTAGCGGGGGGAAGCTCCTACGAGCAGTACTTC. The full variable domain, rest sourced from reference TRBV19 and TRBJ2-7, is DGGITQSPKYLFRKEGQNVTLSCEQNLNHDAMYWYRQDPGQGLRLIYYSQIVNDFQKGDIAEGYSVSREKKESFPLTVTSAQKNPTAFYLCASSIRLAGGSSYEQYFGPGTRLTVT.

V gene TRBV7-3 combines with J gene TRBJ2-3, with D possibly being TRBD2 (5 bases). The V end was cut by 6 bases, the J end by 6 bases, with 13 bases between. This CDR3 region has 13 residues. The germline V gene encodes CDR1 SGHTA and CDR2 FQGTGA. Here the CDR3 reads CASSSTRDDTQYF. The CDR3 region has the DNA TGTGCCAGCAGTTCAACCCGGGATGATACGCAGTATTTT.

V usage is TRBV7-6 and J usage is TRBJ2-2; weak D call: TRBD2 (7 bases). Between the trimmed V and J ends, which lost 4 bases and 7 bases, there was a span of 22 bases. This CDR3 comprises 17 residues. From germline, CDR1 is SGHVS and CDR2 FNYEAQ. The CDR3: CASSSQPRGAVNGELFF. In DNA form, the CDR3 reads TGTGCCAGCAGCTCCCAGCCTCGGGGGGCGGTTAACGGGGAGCTGTTTTTT.

The chain carries TRBV30 and TRBJ2-5; a possible D gene is TRBD1 (5 bases). The germline gives CDR1 GTSNPN, CDR2 SVGIG (reference sequence). The V gene lost 0 bases and the J gene lost 4 bases, with 9 bases spanning the gap. The CDR3 runs 13 residues. The CDR3 sequence is CAWSVQQVETQYF. The CDR3 DNA sequence: TGTGCCTGGAGTGTACAACAGGTAGAGACCCAGTACTTC.

The rearrangement links TRBV12-3 or TRBV12-4 to TRBJ1-1; no clear D gene. The CDR3 is 12 amino acids. V lost 5 bases and J 1 base, leaving 5 bases between the germline ends. Written as DNA, the CDR3 is TGTGCCAGCAGTCAGGAGAACACTGAAGCTTTCTTT. Translating gives CASSQENTEAFF.

The V gene is TRBV5-6, the J gene TRBJ2-5; the match to TRBD1 covers 10 bases. Per germline, CDR1 SGHDT and CDR2 YYEEEE. The ends lost 3 bases at V and 4 bases at J; junction bases unmatched: 6. The CDR3 is 15 amino acids. The CDR3 bases are TGTGCCAGCAGCTCCCCGGGACAGGGGCGAGAGACCCAGTACTTC. Its protein is CASSSPGQGRETQYF.

The V and J genes are TRBV5-1 and TRBJ1-2; 9 bases match TRBD1. Germline loops: CDR1 SGHRS, CDR2 YFSETQ. The ends lost 2 bases at V and 8 bases at J; junction bases unmatched: 7. The CDR3 is 14 amino acids. Here the CDR3 DNA reads TGCGCCAGCAGCTTAGAACAGGGGGCTGACGGCTACACCTTC. The encoded protein is CASSLEQGADGYTF.

The gene calls are TRBV7-3 and TRBJ2-5, with D tentatively TRBD1 (5 bases). Germline CDR1 and CDR2: SGHTA and FQGTGA. The CDR3 is 13 residues long. Trimming stripped 5 bases from V and 3 bases from J, with 10 bases between. The CDR3: CASSRGHEETQYF. The CDR3 DNA sequence: TGTGCCAGCAGCCGAGGACACGAAGAGACCCAGTACTTC. The variable domain in full, with the rest retrieved from reference TRBV7-3 and TRBJ2-5, is GAGVSQTPSNKVTEKGKYVELRCDPISGHTALYWYRQSLGQGPEFLIYFQGTGAADDSGLPNDRFFAVRPEGSVSTLKIQRTERGDSAVYLCASSRGHEETQYFGPGTRLLVL.